This T cell receptor beta chain originates from a study of memory CD4+ T cells and cytomegalovirus serostatus. The wider study: This sample comes from healthy Belgian adults, fewer than 10 CMV seropositive, 24 seronegative.

To note about this clone: The antigen is undetermined.

The study, taken as a whole, reports: CMV serostatus prediction reached median AUC approximately 0.95, or 0.91 with US-trained model. Of approximately 160 reported CMV TCRbeta sequences, some 70 were found in memory CD4+ repertoires.

Repertoires were generated with immunoSEQ multiplex PCR, while TCRdb's copy carries only in-frame clones and drops some. The table has 70,000 to 95,000 clones, around 80% seen once. The sort gate was single viable CD3+CD4+CD8-CD45RO+ cells for memory CD4+ T cells. CDR3 length: 13 amino acids. The V gene's germline CDR1 is SGHRS and CDR2 YFSETQ. V lost 4 bases, J lost 6 bases, and 13 bases lay in between. This chain connects TRBV5-1 to TRBJ1-2, with D maybe TRBD1 (5 bases). The specimen sequenced was memory CD4+ T cells from blood. The TCR sequence derives from an adult in good health and CMV-seronegative. Written as DNA, the CDR3 is TGCGCCAGCAGCCCCGGGACGCAGAATGGCTACACCTTC. It codes for CASSPGTQNGYTF. Looking up the rest from reference TRBV5-1 and TRBJ1-2 gives the full variable domain: KAGVTQTPRYLIKTRGQQVTLSCSPISGHRSVSWYQQTPGQGLQFLFEYFSETQRNKGNFPGRFSGRQFSNSRSEMNVSTLELGDSALYLCASSPGTQNGYTFGSGTRLTVV.